Listed below are T cell receptor beta chains from one sample, sequenced in a study of cytomegalovirus exposure and HLA in healthy donors. Only in-frame clones appear in the TCRdb table, and some are missing; sequencing was by immunoSEQ multiplex PCR. The data show 150,000 to 200,000 clones, 80% to 90% seen once. The sample was PBMCs. These receptors all stem from a woman aged 18-35 years in good health and CMV-seronegative. CDR3s include the opening cysteine and the closing phenylalanine or tryptophan. The D gene is left open where the match is weak. Not every row has a clone size; where given, it reads once, few, many or a size class.

TRBV5-1,NA,NA,TRBJ1-2,CASSLDSEEGYGYTF,TGCGCCAGCAGCTTGGACTCAGAGGAGGGGTATGGCTACACCTTC
TRBV6-6,NA,NA,TRBJ2-1,CASSSSAGDPGQFF,TGTGCCAGCAGTAGCTCGGCCGGGGATCCGGGGCAGTTCTTC
TRBV29-1,TRBD1,NA,TRBJ1-4,CSVAGQSNEKLFF,TGCAGCGTGGCGGGACAGAGTAATGAAAAACTGTTTTTT
TRBV19,TRBD2,NA,TRBJ2-1,CASSIRTSGNSYNEQFF,TGTGCCAGTAGTATCCGGACTAGCGGTAACTCCTACAATGAGCAGTTCTTC
TRBV27,TRBD1,NA,TRBJ1-2,CASSLGFTGVYTF,TGTGCCAGCAGTTTGGGATTCACAGGGGTCTACACCTTC
TRBV10-1,TRBD2,few,TRBJ2-5,CASSESGLGNQETQYF,TGCGCCAGCAGTGAGTCCGGACTAGGGAACCAAGAGACCCAGTACTTC
TRBV11-2,TRBD1,NA,TRBJ1-4,CASSAPRDRVGEKLFF,TGTGCCAGCAGCGCACCCCGAGACAGGGTCGGTGAAAAACTGTTTTTT
TRBV2,TRBD1,NA,TRBJ2-7,CATTGQGTGEQYF,TGTGCCACCACCGGACAGGGAACTGGCGAGCAGTACTTC
TRBV13,NA,NA,TRBJ2-4,CASSRGGGLNIQYF,TGTGCCAGCAGCCGAGGGGGGGGTTTGAACATTCAGTACTTC
TRBV6-5,NA,NA,TRBJ2-2,CASSLETTYTGELFF,TGTGCCAGCAGTTTGGAGACTACCTACACCGGGGAGCTGTTTTTT
TRBV5-4,TRBD2,NA,TRBJ2-1,CASSPTSGNEQFF,TGTGCCAGCAGCCCGACTAGCGGAAATGAGCAGTTCTTC
TRBV11-2,NA,NA,TRBJ2-5,CASTGLAEETQYF,TGTGCCAGCACCGGATTGGCGGAAGAGACCCAGTACTTC
TRBV10-2,NA,NA,TRBJ2-1,CASTGTLSEQFF,TGCGCCAGCACCGGGACATTGAGTGAGCAGTTCTTC
TRBV9,TRBD1,NA,TRBJ1-1,CASSQSQTGGAAFF,TGTGCCAGCAGTCAAAGTCAGACAGGGGGAGCGGCTTTCTTC
TRBV4-1,NA,NA,TRBJ2-6,CASSQPGVRRANVLTF,TGCGCCAGCAGCCAACCGGGGGTTAGACGGGCCAACGTCCTGACTTTC
TRBV25-1,NA,NA,TRBJ2-5,CASSEGDRPQETQYF,TGTGCCAGCAGTGAAGGAGACAGGCCCCAAGAGACCCAGTACTTC
TRBV18,NA,NA,TRBJ1-2,CASSPTEENYGYTF,TGTGCCAGCTCACCGACGGAGGAGAACTATGGCTACACCTTC
TRBV7-9,NA,few,TRBJ2-2,CSSTMVSGGRTGELFF,TGTTCCAGCACTATGGTCAGCGGAGGGCGGACCGGGGAGCTGTTTTTT
TRBV27,NA,NA,TRBJ2-7,CASSQPYRGGYEQYF,TGTGCCAGCAGCCAACCGTATCGGGGTGGCTACGAGCAGTACTTC
TRBV6-5,TRBD2,NA,TRBJ2-7,CASRVTSGSYEQYF,TGTGCCAGCAGGGTGACTAGCGGATCCTACGAGCAGTACTTC
TRBV6-1,TRBD1,NA,TRBJ1-2,CASSAGDRGVTRSYGYTF,TGTGCCAGCAGTGCGGGGGACAGGGGCGTTACAAGGAGCTATGGCTACACCTTC
TRBV29-1,TRBD1,once,TRBJ2-7,CSVTDRGYEQYF,TGCAGCGTTACGGACAGGGGCTACGAGCAGTACTTC
TRBV28,NA,NA,TRBJ2-7,CASTDPGSSYEQYF,TGTGCCAGCACCGACCCCGGGAGCTCCTACGAGCAGTACTTC
TRBV19,NA,NA,TRBJ2-5,CASSVRGSETQYF,TGTGCCAGTAGTGTTAGGGGCTCAGAGACCCAGTACTTC
TRBV5-6,TRBD2,NA,TRBJ2-5,CASSTDGGGGFETQYF,TGTGCCAGCAGCACCGACGGGGGGGGAGGGTTCGAGACCCAGTACTTC
TRBV11-3,TRBD2,few,TRBJ2-1,CASSLGRTSGRKDNEQFF,TGTGCCAGCAGCTTAGGTAGGACTAGCGGGAGAAAGGACAATGAGCAGTTCTTC
TRBV28,NA,NA,TRBJ2-1,CASTKGEIGFNEQFF,TGTGCCAGCACCAAGGGGGAGATCGGGTTCAATGAGCAGTTCTTC
TRBV19,NA,NA,TRBJ1-1,CASSLSDSSWTEAFF,TGTGCCAGTAGTCTTTCAGACAGCTCCTGGACTGAAGCTTTCTTT
TRBV28,TRBD2,NA,TRBJ2-7,CASSLFGRGKTYEQYF,TGTGCCAGCAGTTTATTTGGGCGGGGGAAAACCTACGAGCAGTACTTC
TRBV5-1,NA,once,TRBJ2-7,CASSPWSTYEQYF,TGCGCCAGCAGCCCTTGGTCGACTTACGAGCAGTACTTC
TRBV2,NA,NA,TRBJ2-3,CASSEKRVTDTQYF,TGTGCCAGCAGTGAAAAGCGGGTCACAGATACGCAGTATTTT
TRBV12-5,NA,NA,TRBJ2-1,CASGFGQSYNEQFF,TGTGCTAGTGGTTTTGGACAGTCCTACAATGAGCAGTTCTTC
TRBV28,TRBD2,NA,TRBJ2-1,CASSLLAGDFINEQFF,TGTGCCAGCAGTTTACTAGCGGGAGATTTCATCAATGAGCAGTTCTTC
TRBV7-2,NA,NA,TRBJ2-1,CASSPDLFEQFF,TGTGCCAGCAGCCCGGACTTATTCGAGCAGTTCTTC
TRBV6-5,TRBD1,NA,TRBJ1-1,CASSNRGHTEAFF,TGTGCCAGCAGCAACAGGGGCCACACTGAAGCTTTCTTT
TRBV6-5,TRBD1,once,TRBJ2-7,CASSRDSFYEQYF,TGTGCCAGCAGTAGGGACAGCTTCTACGAGCAGTACTTC
TRBV2,TRBD1,NA,TRBJ1-4,CASSVQGDQEKLFF,TGTGCCAGCAGCGTACAGGGGGATCAGGAAAAACTGTTTTTT
TRBV11-2,NA,NA,TRBJ2-7,CASSLIFRGIAYEQYF,TGTGCCAGCAGCTTAATTTTTAGGGGCATCGCCTACGAGCAGTACTTC
TRBV7-3,TRBD1,NA,TRBJ2-3,CASSRPDRTDTQYF,TGTGCCAGCAGCAGACCGGACAGGACAGATACGCAGTATTTT
TRBV18,TRBD2,NA,TRBJ2-7,CASSSGLAGYYEQYF,TGTGCCAGCTCATCGGGACTAGCGGGTTACTACGAGCAGTACTTC
TRBV11-2,NA,NA,TRBJ1-4,CASSSSLATNEKLFF,TGTGCCAGCAGCTCGTCACTTGCAACTAATGAAAAACTGTTTTTT
TRBV6-6,TRBD2,NA,TRBJ2-5,CASSYSPSGRETQYF,TGTGCCAGCAGTTACTCGCCTAGCGGGAGAGAGACCCAGTACTTC
TRBV7-3,NA,NA,TRBJ2-1,CASSLQGGAGAVYNEQFF,TGTGCCAGCAGCTTACAAGGGGGGGCGGGAGCGGTTTACAATGAGCAGTTCTTC
TRBV19,TRBD1,NA,TRBJ1-5,CASSILGQGNQPQHF,TGTGCCAGTAGTATTTTGGGACAGGGAAATCAGCCCCAGCATTTT
TRBV5-1,NA,NA,TRBJ1-4,CASSPGPNEKLFF,TGCGCCAGCAGTCCAGGGCCTAATGAAAAACTGTTTTTT
TRBV6-1,TRBD2,NA,TRBJ2-1,CASSDIAGGYNEQFF,TGTGCCAGCAGTGATATAGCGGGGGGTTACAATGAGCAGTTCTTC
TRBV6-6,NA,NA,TRBJ2-7,CASSYYTSYEQYF,TGTGCCAGCAGTTACTACACCTCCTACGAGCAGTACTTC
TRBV4-2,TRBD1,NA,TRBJ1-1,CASSQAGQLNTEAFF,TGTGCCAGCAGCCAAGCGGGACAGTTGAACACTGAAGCTTTCTTT
TRBV6-1,NA,few,TRBJ2-1,CASSPRQYNEQFF,TGTGCCAGCAGTCCACGACAGTACAATGAGCAGTTCTTC